This TCR beta chain was sequenced during a study of Graves' ophthalmopathy and Graves' hyperthyroidism. Overall study results and limits: Researchers report that a 13-signature model separated ophthalmopathy from stable hyperthyroidism, posting under 90% sensitivity and more than 70% specificity.

The V end was cut by 3 bases, the J end by 7 bases, with 6 bases between. Germline loops: CDR1 LGHNA, CDR2 YNFKEQ. The CDR3 is 11 amino acids. For repertoire sequencing, the TCR beta CDR3 regions were amplified from RNA transcripts. First-round RT-PCR relied on HTBI primers, and a second-round multiplex PCR came next. TCRdb reprocessed the multiplex PCR reads with MiXCR, giving one entry per CDR3 protein. The sample records hundreds of thousands of distinct CDR3 sequences, 35% to 50% being singletons. A few counts support this clonotype. What it recognizes is unknown. The source is an adult man with Graves' ophthalmopathy. The chain recombines TRBV4-2 with TRBJ1-1; D is undetermined. Sequencing was done on a sample of peripheral blood. The CDR3 reads CASSQDYEAFF. The CDR3 DNA follows: TGTGCCAGCAGCCAGGATTATGAAGCTTTCTTT.